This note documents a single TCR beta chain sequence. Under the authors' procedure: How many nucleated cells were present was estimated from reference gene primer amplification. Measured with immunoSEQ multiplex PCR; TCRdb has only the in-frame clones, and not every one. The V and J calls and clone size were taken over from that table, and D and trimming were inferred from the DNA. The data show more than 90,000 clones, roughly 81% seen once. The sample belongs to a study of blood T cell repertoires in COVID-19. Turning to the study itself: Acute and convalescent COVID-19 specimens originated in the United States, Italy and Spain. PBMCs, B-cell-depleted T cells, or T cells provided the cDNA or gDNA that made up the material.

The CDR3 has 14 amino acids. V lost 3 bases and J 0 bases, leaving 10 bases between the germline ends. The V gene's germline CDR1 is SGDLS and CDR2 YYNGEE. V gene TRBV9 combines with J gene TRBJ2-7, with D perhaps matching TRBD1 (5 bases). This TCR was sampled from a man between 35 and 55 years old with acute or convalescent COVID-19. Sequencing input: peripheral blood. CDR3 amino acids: CASSGQSSSYEQYF. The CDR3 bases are TGTGCCAGCAGCGGACAGTCTAGCTCCTACGAGCAGTACTTC. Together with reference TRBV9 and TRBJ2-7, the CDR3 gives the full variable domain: DSGVTQTPKHLITATGQRVTLRCSPRSGDLSVYWYQQSLDQGLQFLIQYYNGEERAKGNILERFSAQQFPDLHSELNLSSLELGDSALYFCASSGQSSSYEQYFGPGTRLTVT.